The clone carrying this T cell receptor beta chain has just a few counts. The sample comes from a study of blood T cell repertoires in COVID-19. The CDR3 contains 16 residues. The trim removed 0 bases at V and 8 bases at J, leaving 6 bases unmatched. From germline, CDR1 is SGHRS and CDR2 YFSETQ. TCRdb keeps only in-frame clones here, not all; method: immunoSEQ multiplex PCR. This table holds about 120,000 clones, approximately 70% found once. The TCR originated in an older woman with acute or convalescent COVID-19. Sequencing was done on a sample of peripheral blood. The chain combines TRBV5-1 with TRBJ2-3, with 13 bases fitting TRBD2. CDR3 sequence (DNA): TGCGCCAGCAGCTTGGGCACTAGCGGGGGGGCAGGTACGCAGTATTTT. Its translation: CASSLGTSGGAGTQYF.